This is a list of T cell receptor beta chains from one sample in a study of T cell responses to AZD1222 COVID-19 vaccine. Clones were read by immunoSEQ multiplex PCR, and TCRdb kept only the in-frame ones, dropping some. The sample contains 120,000 or so clones, 85% to 90% of which appear only once. The sequenced sample was peripheral blood, obtained on day 0 of MenACWY control vaccination. Receptors originate from an adult in good health. CDR3s include the opening cysteine and the closing phenylalanine or tryptophan.

V: TRBV18
J: TRBJ2-2
CDR3: CASSPQGSDTGELFF

V: TRBV27
J: TRBJ2-1
CDR3: CASSLSRGGSRNEQFF

V: TRBV29-1
J: TRBJ2-1
CDR3: CSVVTGDGYNEQFF

V: TRBV11-3
J: TRBJ2-7
CDR3: CASMPSYGTGKSYEQYF

V: TRBV27
J: TRBJ1-3
CDR3: CASSPNPLGTHTIYF

V: TRBV4-2
J: TRBJ2-7
CDR3: CASSQGQASSYEQYF

V: TRBV6-5
J: TRBJ2-7
CDR3: CASSYEDTAPYEQYF

V: TRBV19
J: TRBJ1-5
CDR3: CASTTGTTNQPQHF

V: TRBV5-1
J: TRBJ2-7
CDR3: CASSPGTTSLDEQYF

V: TRBV6-5
J: TRBJ1-2
CDR3: CASSISTDATYGYTF

V: TRBV13
J: TRBJ2-7
CDR3: CASSFSGTYEQYF

V: TRBV19
J: TRBJ2-1
CDR3: CASSIAFSGRAAEQFF

V: TRBV30
J: TRBJ2-3
CDR3: CAWSVGLAAGADTQYF

V: TRBV6-1
J: TRBJ1-5
CDR3: CASSEGRGQGNQPQHF

V: TRBV7-3
J: TRBJ1-6
CDR3: CASSLNRSNSPLHF

V: TRBV6-5
J: TRBJ1-2
CDR3: CASSYSEGGLDYGYTF

V: TRBV10-3
J: TRBJ2-1
CDR3: CAIQQTGLAANEQFF

V: TRBV6-5
J: TRBJ2-7
CDR3: CASSYHGQGAEQYF

V: TRBV7-3
J: TRBJ2-1
CDR3: CASSLPGQGARNEQFF

V: TRBV10-3
J: TRBJ1-2
CDR3: CAIRLTGPYGYTF

V: TRBV3-1/TRBV3-2
J: TRBJ2-6
CDR3: CASSQGAGPSGANVLTF